This entry lists 2 T cell receptor beta chains sequenced from one sample in a study of blood T cell repertoires in COVID-19. The method was immunoSEQ multiplex PCR; TCRdb's version includes in-frame clones alone and lacks a portion of them. The sample lists more than 200,000 clones, just under 85% occurring once. Sequencing used peripheral blood. These receptors were obtained from an older man with acute or convalescent COVID-19.

The CDR3 bases are TGTGCCAGCAGCCTAAAGGGGGACCCCTTTTATGGCTACACCTTC. Translation: CASSLKGDPFYGYTF. The rearrangement links TRBV3-1 (or the pseudogene TRBV3-2) to TRBJ1-2; TRBD1 is a possible D gene (6 bases). Looked up from germline, CDR1 is LGHDT and CDR2 is YNNKEL (reference sequence). The length of the CDR3 is 15 residues. The V gene lost 4 bases and the J gene lost 5 bases, with 17 bases spanning the gap.

The V call is TRBV19, the J call TRBJ2-6, with a tentative D call TRBD2 (5 bases). Trimming left V 4 bases short and J 2 bases short, with 9 bases between. The CDR3 is 15 residues long. Germline values: CDR1 LNHDA, CDR2 SQIVND (reference sequence). The CDR3 sequence: CASSNPGAGANVLTF. CDR3 nucleotides: TGTGCCAGTAGTAATCCCGGGGCTGGGGCCAACGTCCTGACTTTC.